This T cell receptor beta chain appears in the sequencing data of a study of beta chain features in type 1 diabetes. What was sequenced were expressed TCRB transcripts, since all of the isolated RNA had been reverse transcribed. Assay: immunoSEQ multiplex PCR; the TCRdb copy retains only in-frame clones and omits some. The sample includes under 300,000 clones, 8% of them seen just once. The CDR3 spans 16 residues. V was clipped by 1 base and J by 3 bases; unmatched bases: 6. The rearrangement joins TRBV23-1 to TRBJ2-7; 10 bases match TRBD2. TRBV23-1 is treated as an ORF (open reading frame) with a function not yet certain. The TCR originated in a woman in her late teens or twenties in good health. The sample was central memory CD4+ T cells from blood. The CDR3: CASSQCPRLAGYEQYF. CDR3 coding DNA: TGCGCCAGCAGTCAATGCCCGCGACTAGCGGGCTACGAGCAGTACTTC.